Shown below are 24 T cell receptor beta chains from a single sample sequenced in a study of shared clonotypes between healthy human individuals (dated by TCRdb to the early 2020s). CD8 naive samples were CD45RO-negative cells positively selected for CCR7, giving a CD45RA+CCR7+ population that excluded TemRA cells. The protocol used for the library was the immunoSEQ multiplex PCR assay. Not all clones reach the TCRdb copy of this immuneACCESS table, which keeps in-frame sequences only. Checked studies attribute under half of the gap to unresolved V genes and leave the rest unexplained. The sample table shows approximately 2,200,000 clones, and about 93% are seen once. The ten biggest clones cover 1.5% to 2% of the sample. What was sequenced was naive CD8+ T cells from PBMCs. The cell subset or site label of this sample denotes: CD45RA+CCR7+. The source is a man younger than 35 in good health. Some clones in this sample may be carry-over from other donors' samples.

CDR3 nucleotide sequence: TGTGCCATCAGTGAGATTAGCTACGAGCAGTACTTC. Translation: CAISEISYEQYF. The V call is TRBV10-3, the J call TRBJ2-7; D not certain. V shed 2 bases and J shed 3 bases, with 5 bases lying between them. Germline loops: CDR1 ENHRY, CDR2 SYGVKD. This CDR3 contains 12 residues.

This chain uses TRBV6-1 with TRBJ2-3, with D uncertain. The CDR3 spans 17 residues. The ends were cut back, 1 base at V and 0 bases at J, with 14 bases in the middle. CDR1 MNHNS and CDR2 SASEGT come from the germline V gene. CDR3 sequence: CASSEEWGYYSTDTQYF. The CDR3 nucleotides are TGTGCCAGCAGTGAAGAATGGGGTTATTACAGCACAGATACGCAGTATTTT.

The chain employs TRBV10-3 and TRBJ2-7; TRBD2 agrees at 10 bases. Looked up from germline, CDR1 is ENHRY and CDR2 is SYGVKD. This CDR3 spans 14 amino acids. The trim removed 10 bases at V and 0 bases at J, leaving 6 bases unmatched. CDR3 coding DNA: TGTGCCAGTCTAGCGGGAGCGGGCTCCTACGAGCAGTACTTC. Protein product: CASLAGAGSYEQYF.

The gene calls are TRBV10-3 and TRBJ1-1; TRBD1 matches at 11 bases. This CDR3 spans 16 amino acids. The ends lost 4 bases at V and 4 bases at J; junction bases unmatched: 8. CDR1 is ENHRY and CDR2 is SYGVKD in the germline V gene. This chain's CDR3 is CAISVSGQGAFTEAFF. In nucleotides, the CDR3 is TGTGCCATCAGTGTGTCCGGACAGGGGGCTTTCACTGAAGCTTTCTTT.

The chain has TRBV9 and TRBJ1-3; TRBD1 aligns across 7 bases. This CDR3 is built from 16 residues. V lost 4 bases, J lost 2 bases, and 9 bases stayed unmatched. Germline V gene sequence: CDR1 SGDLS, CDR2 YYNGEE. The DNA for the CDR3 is TGTGCCAGCAGCCCCCAGGGGGGCAGCCCTGGAAACACCATATATTTT. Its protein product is CASSPQGGSPGNTIYF. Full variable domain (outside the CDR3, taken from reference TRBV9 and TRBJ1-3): DSGVTQTPKHLITATGQRVTLRCSPRSGDLSVYWYQQSLDQGLQFLIQYYNGEERAKGNILERFSAQQFPDLHSELNLSSLELGDSALYFCASSPQGGSPGNTIYFGEGSWLTVV.

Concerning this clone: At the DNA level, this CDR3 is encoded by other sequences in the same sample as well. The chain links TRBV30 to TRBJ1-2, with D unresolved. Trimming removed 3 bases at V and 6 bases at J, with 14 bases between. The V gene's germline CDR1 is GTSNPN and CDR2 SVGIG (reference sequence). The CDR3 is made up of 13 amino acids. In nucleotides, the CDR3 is TGTGCCTGGAGCTGGGGAGGCTCGGATGGCTACACCTTC. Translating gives CAWSWGGSDGYTF.

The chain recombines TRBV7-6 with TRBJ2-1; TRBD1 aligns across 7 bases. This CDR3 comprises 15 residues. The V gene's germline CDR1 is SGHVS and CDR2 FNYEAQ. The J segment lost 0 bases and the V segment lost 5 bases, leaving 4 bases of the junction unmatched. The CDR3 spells CASSQDRSSYNEQFF. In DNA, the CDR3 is TGTGCCAGCAGCCAGGACAGGAGCTCCTACAATGAGCAGTTCTTC.

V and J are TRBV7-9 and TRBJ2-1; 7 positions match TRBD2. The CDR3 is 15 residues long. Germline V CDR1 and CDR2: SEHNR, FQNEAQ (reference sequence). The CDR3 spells CATQSTAGPYNEQFF. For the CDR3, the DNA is TGTGCGACCCAATCGACAGCGGGGCCTTACAATGAGCAGTTCTTC.

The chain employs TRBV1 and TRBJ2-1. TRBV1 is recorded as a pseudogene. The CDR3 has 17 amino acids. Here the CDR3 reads CTSSQGGFNRPVNEQFF. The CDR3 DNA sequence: TGCACCAGCAGCCAAGGGGGGTTTAACAGGCCGGTCAATGAGCAGTTCTTC.

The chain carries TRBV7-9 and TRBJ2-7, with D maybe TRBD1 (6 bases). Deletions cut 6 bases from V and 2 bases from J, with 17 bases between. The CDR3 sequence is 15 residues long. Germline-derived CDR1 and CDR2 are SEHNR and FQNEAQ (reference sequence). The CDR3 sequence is CASRPTGPPTYEQYF. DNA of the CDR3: TGTGCCAGCAGACCTACAGGGCCGCCAACCTACGAGCAGTACTTC.

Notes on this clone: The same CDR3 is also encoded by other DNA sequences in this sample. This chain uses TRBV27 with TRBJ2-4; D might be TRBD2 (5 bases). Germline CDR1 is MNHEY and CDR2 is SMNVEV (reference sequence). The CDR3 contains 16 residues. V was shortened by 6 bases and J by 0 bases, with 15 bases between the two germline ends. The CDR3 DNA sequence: TGTGCCAGCAGCCTCGGACTGCCGTTAGCCAAAAACATTCAGTACTTC. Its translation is CASSLGLPLAKNIQYF.

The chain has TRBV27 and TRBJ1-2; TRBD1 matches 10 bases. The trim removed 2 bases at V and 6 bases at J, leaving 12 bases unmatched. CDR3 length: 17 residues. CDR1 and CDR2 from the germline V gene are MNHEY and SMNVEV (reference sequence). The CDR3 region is CASSLSWGQGRSDGYTF. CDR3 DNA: TGTGCCAGCAGTTTAAGTTGGGGACAGGGGAGGAGCGATGGCTACACCTTC.

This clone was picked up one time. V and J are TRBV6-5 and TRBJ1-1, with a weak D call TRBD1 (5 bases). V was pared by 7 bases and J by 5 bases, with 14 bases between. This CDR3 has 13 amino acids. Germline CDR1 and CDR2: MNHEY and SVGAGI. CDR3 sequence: CASISWGRTEAFF. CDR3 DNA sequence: TGTGCCAGCATCTCTTGGGGCCGGACTGAAGCTTTCTTT.

CDR3 bases: TGTGCCAGCTCCGCAACCGATAGCTATGGCTACACCTTC. This sequence encodes CASSATDSYGYTF. The chain joins TRBV27 to TRBJ1-2; D remains ambiguous. Germline V lookup: CDR1 MNHEY, CDR2 SMNVEV (reference sequence). The CDR3 extends over 13 amino acids. Deletions cut 8 bases from V and 4 bases from J, with 14 bases between.

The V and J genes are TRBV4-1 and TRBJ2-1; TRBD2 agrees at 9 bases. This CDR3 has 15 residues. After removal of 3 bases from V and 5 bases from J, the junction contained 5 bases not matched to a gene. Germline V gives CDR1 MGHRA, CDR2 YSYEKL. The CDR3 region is CASSHGTSSNNEQFF. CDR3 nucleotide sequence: TGCGCCAGCAGCCACGGGACTAGCAGTAACAATGAGCAGTTCTTC.

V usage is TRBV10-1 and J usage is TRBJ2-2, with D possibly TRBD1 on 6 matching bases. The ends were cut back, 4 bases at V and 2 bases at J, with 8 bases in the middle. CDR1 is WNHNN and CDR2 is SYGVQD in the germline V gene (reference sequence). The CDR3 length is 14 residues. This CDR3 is CASSGGPNTGELFF. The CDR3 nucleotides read TGCGCCAGCAGTGGGGGGCCCAACACCGGGGAGCTGTTTTTT.

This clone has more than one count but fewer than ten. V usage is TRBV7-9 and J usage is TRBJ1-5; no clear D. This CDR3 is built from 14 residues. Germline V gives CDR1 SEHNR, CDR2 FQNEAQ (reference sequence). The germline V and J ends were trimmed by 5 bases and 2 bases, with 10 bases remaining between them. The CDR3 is CASSDGSRNQPQHF. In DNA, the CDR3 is TGTGCCAGCAGCGACGGTAGTCGCAATCAGCCCCAGCATTTT. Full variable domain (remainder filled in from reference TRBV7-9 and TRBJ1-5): DTGVSQNPRHKITKRGQNVTFRCDPISEHNRLYWYRQTLGQGPEFLTYFQNEAQLEKSRLLSDRFSAERPKGSFSTLEIQRTEQGDSAMYLCASSDGSRNQPQHFGDGTRLSIL.

The CDR3 bases are TGTGCCAGCAGCTTACGCCGGGACAGGGAAGAGACCCAGTACTTC. This gives the protein CASSLRRDREETQYF. This chain links TRBV7-9 with TRBJ2-5; 9 bases match TRBD1. This CDR3 comprises 15 residues. With V trimmed by 2 bases and J by 3 bases, 4 bases remained unmatched. In germline, CDR1 is SEHNR, CDR2 FQNEAQ (reference sequence).

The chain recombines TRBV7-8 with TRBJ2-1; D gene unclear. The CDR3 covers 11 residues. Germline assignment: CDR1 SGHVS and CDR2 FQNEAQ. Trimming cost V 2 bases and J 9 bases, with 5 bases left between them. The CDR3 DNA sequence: TGTGCCAGCAGCTTATCTTTTGAGCAGTTCTTC. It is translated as CASSLSFEQFF. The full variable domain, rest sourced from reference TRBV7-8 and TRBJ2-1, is GAGVSQSPRYKVAKRGQDVALRCDPISGHVSLFWYQQALGQGPEFLTYFQNEAQLDKSGLPSDRFFAERPEGSVSTLKIQRTQQEDSAVYLCASSLSFEQFFGPGTRLTVL.

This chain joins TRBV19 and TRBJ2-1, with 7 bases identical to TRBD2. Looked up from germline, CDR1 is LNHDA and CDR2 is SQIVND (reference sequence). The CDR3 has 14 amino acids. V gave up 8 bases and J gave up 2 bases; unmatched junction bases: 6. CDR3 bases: TGTGCCAGTTTGCCGGGAGGCCCCTACAATGAGCAGTTCTTC. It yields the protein CASLPGGPYNEQFF.

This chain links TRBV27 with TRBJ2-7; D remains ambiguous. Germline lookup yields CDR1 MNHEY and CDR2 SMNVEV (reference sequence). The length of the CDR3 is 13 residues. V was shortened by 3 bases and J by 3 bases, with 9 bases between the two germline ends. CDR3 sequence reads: CASSFYAHYEQYF. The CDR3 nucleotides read TGTGCCAGCAGTTTTTACGCTCACTACGAGCAGTACTTC.

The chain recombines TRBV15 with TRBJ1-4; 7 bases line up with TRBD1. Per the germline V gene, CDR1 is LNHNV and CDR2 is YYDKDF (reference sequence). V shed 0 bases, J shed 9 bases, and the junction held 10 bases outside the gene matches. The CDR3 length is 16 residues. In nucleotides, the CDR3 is TGTGCCACCAGCAGAGACTACGAGACAGGGCGGCAAAAACTGTTTTTT. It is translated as CATSRDYETGRQKLFF.

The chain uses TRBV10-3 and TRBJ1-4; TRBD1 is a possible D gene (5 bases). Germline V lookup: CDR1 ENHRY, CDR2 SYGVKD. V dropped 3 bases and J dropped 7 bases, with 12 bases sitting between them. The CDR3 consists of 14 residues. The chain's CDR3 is CAISELGVREKLFF. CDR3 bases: TGTGCCATCAGTGAATTGGGGGTTCGTGAAAAACTGTTTTTT.

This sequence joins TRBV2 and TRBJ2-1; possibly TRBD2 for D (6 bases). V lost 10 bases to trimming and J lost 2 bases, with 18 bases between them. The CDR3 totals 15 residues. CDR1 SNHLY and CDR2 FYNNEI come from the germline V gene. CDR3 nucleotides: TGTGCCACCCCCCAAGGAGGGGAGGCCTACAATGAGCAGTTCTTC. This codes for CATPQGGEAYNEQFF.